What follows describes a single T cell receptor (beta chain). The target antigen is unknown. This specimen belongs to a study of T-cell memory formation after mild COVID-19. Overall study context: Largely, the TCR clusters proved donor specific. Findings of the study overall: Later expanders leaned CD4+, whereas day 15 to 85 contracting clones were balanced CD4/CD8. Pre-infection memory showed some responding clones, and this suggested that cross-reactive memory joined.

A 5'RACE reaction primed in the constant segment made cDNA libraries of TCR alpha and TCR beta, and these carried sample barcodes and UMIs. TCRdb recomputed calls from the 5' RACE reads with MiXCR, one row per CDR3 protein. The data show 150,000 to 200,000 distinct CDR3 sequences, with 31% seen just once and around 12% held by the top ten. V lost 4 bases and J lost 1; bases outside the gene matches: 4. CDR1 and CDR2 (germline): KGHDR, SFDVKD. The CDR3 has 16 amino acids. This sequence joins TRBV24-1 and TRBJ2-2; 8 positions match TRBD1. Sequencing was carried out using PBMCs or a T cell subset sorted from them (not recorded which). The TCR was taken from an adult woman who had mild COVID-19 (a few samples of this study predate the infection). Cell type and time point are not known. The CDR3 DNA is TGTGCCACCAGTGAACCCGGGACAGGGAACACCGGGGAGCTGTTTTTT. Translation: CATSEPGTGNTGELFF.